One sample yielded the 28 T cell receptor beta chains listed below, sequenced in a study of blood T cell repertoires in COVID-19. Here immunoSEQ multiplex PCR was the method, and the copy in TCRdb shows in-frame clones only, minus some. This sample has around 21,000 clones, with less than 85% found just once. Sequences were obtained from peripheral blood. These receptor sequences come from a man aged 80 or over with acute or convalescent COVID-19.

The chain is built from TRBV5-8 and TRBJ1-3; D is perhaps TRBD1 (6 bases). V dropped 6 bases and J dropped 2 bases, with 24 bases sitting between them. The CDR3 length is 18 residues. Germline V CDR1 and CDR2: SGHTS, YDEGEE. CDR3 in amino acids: CASTLLTMVGAPGNTIYF. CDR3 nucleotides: TGTGCCAGCACCCTGCTGACCATGGTGGGGGCTCCTGGAAACACCATATATTTT.

The CDR3 reads CAWSLLPEAFF. The CDR3 region has the DNA TGTGCCTGGAGTCTACTCCCTGAAGCTTTCTTT. V and J are TRBV30 and TRBJ1-1; D gene unclear. Germline values: CDR1 GTSNPN, CDR2 SVGIG (reference sequence). V was pared by 2 bases and J by 6 bases, with 7 bases between. The CDR3 has 11 residues.

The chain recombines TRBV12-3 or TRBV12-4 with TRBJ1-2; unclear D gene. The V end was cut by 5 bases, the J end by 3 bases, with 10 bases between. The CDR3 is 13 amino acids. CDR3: CASSLIVDYGYTF. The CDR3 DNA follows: TGTGCCAGCAGTCTCATAGTCGACTATGGCTACACCTTC.

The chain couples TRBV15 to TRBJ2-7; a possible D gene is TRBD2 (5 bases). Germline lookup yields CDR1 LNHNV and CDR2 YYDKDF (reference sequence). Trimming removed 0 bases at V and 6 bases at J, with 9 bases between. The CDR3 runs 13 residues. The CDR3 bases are TGTGCCACCAGCAGAGACGGGGTAGGCGAGCAGTACTTC. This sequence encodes CATSRDGVGEQYF.

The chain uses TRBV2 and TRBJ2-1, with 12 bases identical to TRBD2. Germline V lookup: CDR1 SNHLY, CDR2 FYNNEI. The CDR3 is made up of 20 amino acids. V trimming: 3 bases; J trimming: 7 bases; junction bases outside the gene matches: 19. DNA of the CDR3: TGTGCCAGCAGTGAGTGGCGACTAGCGGGAGTAAAGGGGGTGGATAATGAGCAGTTCTTC. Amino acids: CASSEWRLAGVKGVDNEQFF.

CDR3 in DNA: TGTGCCAGCAGTTACGTACCCCACAGGGGTCACAATGAGCAGTTCTTC. Residues: CASSYVPHRGHNEQFF. V gene TRBV6-5 combines with J gene TRBJ2-1, with TRBD1 identical over 7 bases. The CDR3 length is 16 residues. J was trimmed by 5 bases and V by 2 bases; bases with no gene match: 9. Germline CDR1 reads MNHEY; CDR2 reads SVGAGI.

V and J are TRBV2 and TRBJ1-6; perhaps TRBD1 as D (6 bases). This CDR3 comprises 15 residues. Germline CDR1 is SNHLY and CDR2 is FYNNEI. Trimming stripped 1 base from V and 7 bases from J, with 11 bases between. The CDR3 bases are TGTGCCAGCAGTGAAGACAGGGTGGAGAATTCACCCCTCCACTTT. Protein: CASSEDRVENSPLHF.

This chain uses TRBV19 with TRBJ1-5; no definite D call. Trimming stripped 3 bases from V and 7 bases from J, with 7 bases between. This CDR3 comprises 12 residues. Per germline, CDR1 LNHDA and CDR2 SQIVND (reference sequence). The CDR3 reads CASSMGSQPQHF. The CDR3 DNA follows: TGTGCCAGTAGTATGGGCTCGCAGCCCCAGCATTTT.

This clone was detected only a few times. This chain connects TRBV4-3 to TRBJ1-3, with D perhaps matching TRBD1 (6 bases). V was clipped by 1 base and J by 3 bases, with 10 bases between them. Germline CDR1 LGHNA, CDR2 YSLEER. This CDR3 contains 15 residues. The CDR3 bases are TGCGCCAGCAGCCAAGTGTTAGGGGGTGGAAACACCATATATTTT. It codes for CASSQVLGGGNTIYF.

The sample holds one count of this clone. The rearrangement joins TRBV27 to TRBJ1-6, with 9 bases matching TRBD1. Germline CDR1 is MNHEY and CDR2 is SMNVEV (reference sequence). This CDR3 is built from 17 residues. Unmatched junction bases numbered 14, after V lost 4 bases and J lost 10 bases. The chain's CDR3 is CASSSDFGTGKRSPLHF. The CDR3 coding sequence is TGTGCCAGCAGTTCCGACTTCGGGACAGGGAAGCGATCACCCCTCCACTTT.

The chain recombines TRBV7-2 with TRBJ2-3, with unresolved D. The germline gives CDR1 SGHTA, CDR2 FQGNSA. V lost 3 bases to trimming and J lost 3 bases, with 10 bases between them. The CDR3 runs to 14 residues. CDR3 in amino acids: CASSFAGDTDTQYF. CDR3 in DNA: TGTGCCAGCAGCTTTGCCGGAGATACAGATACGCAGTATTTT.

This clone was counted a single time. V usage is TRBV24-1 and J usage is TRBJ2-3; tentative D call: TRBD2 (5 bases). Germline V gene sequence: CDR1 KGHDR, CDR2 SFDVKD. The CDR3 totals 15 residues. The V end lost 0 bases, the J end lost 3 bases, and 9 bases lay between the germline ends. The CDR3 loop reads CATSDLEGHTDTQYF. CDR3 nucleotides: TGTGCCACCAGTGATTTGGAGGGCCATACAGATACGCAGTATTTT.

The CDR3 reads CASSLSGGNQPQHF. The DNA of the CDR3 is TGCGCCAGCAGCTTGTCAGGGGGCAATCAGCCCCAGCATTTT. The chain recombines TRBV5-1 with TRBJ1-5, with D possibly TRBD1 on 6 matching bases. This CDR3 has 14 residues. The V and J ends lost 1 base and 2 bases respectively, with 7 bases between them. The V gene's germline CDR1 is SGHRS and CDR2 YFSETQ.

The CDR3 region has the DNA TGTGCCAGCAGCCTCCCCTTCGGCGGGGCCAGCCCCGATACGCAGTATTTT. Amino acid sequence: CASSLPFGGASPDTQYF. The chain carries TRBV3-1 (or the pseudogene TRBV3-2) and TRBJ2-3, with D perhaps matching TRBD2 (6 bases). CDR1 and CDR2 (germline): LGHDT, YNNKEL (reference sequence). This CDR3 has 17 amino acids. V was shortened by 4 bases and J by 6 bases, with 23 bases between the two germline ends.

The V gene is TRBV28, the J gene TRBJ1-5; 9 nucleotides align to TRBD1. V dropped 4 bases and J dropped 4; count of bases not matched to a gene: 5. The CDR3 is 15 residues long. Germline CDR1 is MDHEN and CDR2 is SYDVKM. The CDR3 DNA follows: TGTGCCAGCAGTTCGGACAGGGGTAGGAATCAGCCCCAGCATTTT. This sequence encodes CASSSDRGRNQPQHF.

Here the CDR3 reads CASSIGTSGTNTGELFF. CDR3 DNA: TGTGCCAGTAGTATAGGAACTAGCGGGACGAACACCGGGGAGCTGTTTTTT. The chain links TRBV19 to TRBJ2-2; 10 bases map to TRBD2. This CDR3 has 17 residues. J gave up 0 bases and V 1 base, and 2 bases lay outside the gene matches. Germline CDR1 and CDR2: LNHDA and SQIVND (reference sequence).

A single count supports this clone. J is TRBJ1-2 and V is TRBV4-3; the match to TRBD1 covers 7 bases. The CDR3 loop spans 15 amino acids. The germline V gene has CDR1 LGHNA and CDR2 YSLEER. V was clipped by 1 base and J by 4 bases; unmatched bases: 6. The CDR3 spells CASSQAQAGGYGYTF. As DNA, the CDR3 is TGCGCCAGCAGCCAAGCGCAGGCAGGGGGCTATGGCTACACCTTC.

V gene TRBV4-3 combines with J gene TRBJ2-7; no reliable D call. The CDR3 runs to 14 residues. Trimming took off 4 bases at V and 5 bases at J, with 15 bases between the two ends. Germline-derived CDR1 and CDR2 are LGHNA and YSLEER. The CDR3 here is CASSPSLVVHEQYF. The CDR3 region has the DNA TGCGCCAGCAGCCCTAGTCTCGTCGTCCACGAGCAGTACTTC.

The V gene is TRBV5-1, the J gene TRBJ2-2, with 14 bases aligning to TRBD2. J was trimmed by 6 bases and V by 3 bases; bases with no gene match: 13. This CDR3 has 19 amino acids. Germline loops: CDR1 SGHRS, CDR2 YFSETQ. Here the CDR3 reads CASSSRQGTSGRRSGELFF. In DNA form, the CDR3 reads TGCGCCAGCAGCTCCCGACAGGGGACTAGCGGGAGACGGTCCGGGGAGCTGTTTTTT.

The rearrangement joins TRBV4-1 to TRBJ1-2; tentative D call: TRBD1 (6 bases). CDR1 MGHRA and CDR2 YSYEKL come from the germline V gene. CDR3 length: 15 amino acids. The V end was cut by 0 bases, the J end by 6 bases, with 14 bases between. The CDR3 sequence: CASSQDGGGSDGYTF. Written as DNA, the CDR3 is TGCGCCAGCAGCCAAGATGGGGGCGGATCGGATGGCTACACCTTC.

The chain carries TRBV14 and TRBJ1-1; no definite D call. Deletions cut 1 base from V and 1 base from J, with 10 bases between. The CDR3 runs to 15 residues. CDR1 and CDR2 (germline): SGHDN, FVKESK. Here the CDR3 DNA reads TGTGCCAGCAGCCAAGGGCTCGGAGGGAACACTGAAGCTTTCTTT. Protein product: CASSQGLGGNTEAFF.

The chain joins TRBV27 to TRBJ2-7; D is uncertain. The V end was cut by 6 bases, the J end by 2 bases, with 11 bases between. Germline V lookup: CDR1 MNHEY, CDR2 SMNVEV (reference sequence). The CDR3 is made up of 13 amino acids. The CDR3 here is CASRPGLAYEQYF. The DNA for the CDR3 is TGTGCCAGCAGACCGGGTCTCGCCTACGAGCAGTACTTC.

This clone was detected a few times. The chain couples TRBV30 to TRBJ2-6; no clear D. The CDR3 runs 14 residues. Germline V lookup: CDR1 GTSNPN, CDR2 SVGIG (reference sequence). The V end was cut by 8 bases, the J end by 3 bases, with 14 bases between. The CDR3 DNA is TGTGCCAGGGATACTTTTAGTGGGGCCAACGTCCTGACTTTC. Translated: CARDTFSGANVLTF.

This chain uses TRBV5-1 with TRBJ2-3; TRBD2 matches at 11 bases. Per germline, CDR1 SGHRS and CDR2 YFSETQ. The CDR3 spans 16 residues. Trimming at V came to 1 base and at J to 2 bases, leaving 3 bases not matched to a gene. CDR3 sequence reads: CASSLSSGRATDTQYF. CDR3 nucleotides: TGCGCCAGCAGCTTGAGTAGCGGGAGGGCCACAGATACGCAGTATTTT.

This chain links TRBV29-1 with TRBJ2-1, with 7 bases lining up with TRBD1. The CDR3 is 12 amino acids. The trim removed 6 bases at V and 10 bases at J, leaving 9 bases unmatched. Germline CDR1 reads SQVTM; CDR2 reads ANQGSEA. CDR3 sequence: CSVGQPKEEQFF. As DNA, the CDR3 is TGCAGCGTGGGACAGCCAAAAGAGGAGCAGTTCTTC.

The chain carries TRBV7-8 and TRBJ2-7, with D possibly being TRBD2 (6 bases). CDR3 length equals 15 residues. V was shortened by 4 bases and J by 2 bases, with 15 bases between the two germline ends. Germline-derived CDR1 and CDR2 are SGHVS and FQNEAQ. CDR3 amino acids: CASSSGGAVTYEQYF. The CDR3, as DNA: TGTGCCAGCAGCTCAGGAGGGGCGGTAACCTACGAGCAGTACTTC.

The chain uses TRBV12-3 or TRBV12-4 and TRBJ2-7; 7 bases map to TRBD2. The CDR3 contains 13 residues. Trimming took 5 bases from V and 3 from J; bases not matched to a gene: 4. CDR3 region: CASSSGVFYEQYF. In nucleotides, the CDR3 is TGTGCCAGCAGTAGCGGGGTGTTCTACGAGCAGTACTTC.

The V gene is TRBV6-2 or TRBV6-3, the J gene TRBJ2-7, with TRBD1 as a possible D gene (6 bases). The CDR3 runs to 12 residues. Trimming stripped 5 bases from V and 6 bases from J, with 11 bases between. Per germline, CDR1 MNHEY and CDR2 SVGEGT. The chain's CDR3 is CASSQTGPEQYF. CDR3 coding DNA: TGTGCCAGCAGTCAGACAGGCCCCGAGCAGTACTTC.